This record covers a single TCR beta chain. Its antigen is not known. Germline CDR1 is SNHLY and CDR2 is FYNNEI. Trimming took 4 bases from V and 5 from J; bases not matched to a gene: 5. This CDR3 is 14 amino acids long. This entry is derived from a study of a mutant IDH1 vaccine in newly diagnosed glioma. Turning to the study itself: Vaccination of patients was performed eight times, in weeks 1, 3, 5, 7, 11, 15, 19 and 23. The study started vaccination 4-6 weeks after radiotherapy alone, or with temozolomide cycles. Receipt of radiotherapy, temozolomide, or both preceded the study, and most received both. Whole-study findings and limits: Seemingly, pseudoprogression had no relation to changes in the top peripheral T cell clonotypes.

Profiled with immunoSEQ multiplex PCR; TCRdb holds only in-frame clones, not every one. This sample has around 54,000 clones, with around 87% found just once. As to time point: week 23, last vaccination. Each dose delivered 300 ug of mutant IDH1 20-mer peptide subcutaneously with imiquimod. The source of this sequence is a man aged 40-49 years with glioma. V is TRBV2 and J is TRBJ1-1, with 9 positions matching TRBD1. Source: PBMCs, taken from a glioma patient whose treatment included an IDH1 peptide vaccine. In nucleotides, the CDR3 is TGTGCCAGCAGTGTAATCGGACAGGGGACTGAAGCTTTCTTT. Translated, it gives CASSVIGQGTEAFF.